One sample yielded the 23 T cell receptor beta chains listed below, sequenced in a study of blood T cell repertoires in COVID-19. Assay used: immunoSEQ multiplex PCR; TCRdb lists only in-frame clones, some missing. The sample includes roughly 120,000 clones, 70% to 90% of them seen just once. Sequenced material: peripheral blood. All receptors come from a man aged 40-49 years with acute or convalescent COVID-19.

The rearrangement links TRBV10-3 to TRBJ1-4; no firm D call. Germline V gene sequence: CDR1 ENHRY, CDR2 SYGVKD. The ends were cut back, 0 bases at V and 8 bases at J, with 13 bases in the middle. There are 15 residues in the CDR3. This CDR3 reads CAISESRGRGEKLFF. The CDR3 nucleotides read TGTGCCATCAGTGAGTCGAGAGGGAGAGGCGAAAAACTGTTTTTT.

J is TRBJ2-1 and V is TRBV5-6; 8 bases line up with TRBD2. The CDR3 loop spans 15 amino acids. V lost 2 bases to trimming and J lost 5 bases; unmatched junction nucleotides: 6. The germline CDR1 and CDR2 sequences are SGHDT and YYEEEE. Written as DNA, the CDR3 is TGTGCCAGCAGCTTTTGGTCGGGGGGGCACAATGAGCAGTTCTTC. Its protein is CASSFWSGGHNEQFF.

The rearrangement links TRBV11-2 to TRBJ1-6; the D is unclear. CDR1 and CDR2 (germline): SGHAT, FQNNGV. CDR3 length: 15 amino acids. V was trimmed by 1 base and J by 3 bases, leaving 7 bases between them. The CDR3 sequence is CASSLVHSYNSPLHF. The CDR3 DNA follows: TGTGCCAGCAGCTTAGTTCACAGCTATAATTCACCCCTCCACTTT.

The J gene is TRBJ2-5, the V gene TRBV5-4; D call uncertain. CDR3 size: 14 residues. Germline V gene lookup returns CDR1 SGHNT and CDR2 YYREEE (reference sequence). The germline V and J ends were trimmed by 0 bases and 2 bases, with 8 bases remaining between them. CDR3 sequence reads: CASSLVGSQETQYF. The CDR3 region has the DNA TGTGCCAGCAGCTTGGTGGGCAGTCAAGAGACCCAGTACTTC.

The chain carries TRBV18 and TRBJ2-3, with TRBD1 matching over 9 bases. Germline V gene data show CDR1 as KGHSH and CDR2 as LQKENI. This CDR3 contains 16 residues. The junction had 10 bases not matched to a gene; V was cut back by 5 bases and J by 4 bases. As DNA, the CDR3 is TGTGCCAGCTCAGCCACGGGACAGGGATTCGCAGATACGCAGTATTTT. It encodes CASSATGQGFADTQYF.

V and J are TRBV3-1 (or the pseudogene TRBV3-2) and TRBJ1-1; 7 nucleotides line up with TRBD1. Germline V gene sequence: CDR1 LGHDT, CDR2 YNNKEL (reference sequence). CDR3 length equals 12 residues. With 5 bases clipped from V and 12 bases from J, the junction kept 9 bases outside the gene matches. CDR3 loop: CASSDTGTVTFF. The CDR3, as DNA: TGTGCCAGCAGCGATACCGGGACAGTAACTTTCTTT.

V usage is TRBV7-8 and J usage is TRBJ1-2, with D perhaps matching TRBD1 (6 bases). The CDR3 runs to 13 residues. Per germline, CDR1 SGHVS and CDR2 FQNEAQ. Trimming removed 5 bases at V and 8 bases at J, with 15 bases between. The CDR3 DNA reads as TGTGCCAGCAGCCCTTACAGGGAATGGGGCTACACCTTC. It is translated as CASSPYREWGYTF.

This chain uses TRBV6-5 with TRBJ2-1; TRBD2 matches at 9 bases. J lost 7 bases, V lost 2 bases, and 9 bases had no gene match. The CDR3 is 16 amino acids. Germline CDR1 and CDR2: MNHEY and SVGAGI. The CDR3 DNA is TGTGCCAGCAGTTACACGCTAGCGGGGAGACTAAATGAGCAGTTCTTC. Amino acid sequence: CASSYTLAGRLNEQFF.

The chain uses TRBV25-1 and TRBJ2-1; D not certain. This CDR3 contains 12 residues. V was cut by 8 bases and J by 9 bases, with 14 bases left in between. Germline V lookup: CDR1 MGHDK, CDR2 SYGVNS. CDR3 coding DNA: TGTGCCAGCGCCCGGCTGAGAGGTGAGCAGTTCTTC. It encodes CASARLRGEQFF.

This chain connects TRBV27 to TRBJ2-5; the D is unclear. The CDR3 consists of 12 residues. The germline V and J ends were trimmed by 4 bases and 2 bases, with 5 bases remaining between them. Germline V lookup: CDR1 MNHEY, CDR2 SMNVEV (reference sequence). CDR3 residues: CASSSYQETQYF. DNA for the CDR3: TGTGCCAGCAGTTCCTATCAAGAGACCCAGTACTTC.

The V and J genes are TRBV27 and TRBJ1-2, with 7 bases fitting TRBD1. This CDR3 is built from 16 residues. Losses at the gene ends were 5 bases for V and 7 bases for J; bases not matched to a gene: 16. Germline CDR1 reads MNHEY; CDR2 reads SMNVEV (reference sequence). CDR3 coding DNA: TGTGCCAGCAGTCTCCGTCCCTCGACAGGGAAAGGTGGCTACACCTTC. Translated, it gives CASSLRPSTGKGGYTF.

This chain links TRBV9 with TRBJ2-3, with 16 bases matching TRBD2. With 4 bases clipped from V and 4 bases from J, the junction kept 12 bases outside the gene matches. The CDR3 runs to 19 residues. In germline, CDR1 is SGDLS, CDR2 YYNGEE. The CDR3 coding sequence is TGTGCCAGCAGCACCCCCCCCGGGACTAGCGGGAGGGCCGCAGATACGCAGTATTTT. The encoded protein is CASSTPPGTSGRAADTQYF.

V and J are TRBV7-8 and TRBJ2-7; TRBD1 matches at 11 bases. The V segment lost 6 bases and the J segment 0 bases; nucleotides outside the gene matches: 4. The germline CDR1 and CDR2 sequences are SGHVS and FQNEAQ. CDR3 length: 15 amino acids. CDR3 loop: CASSPGTGGSYEQYF. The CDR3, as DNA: TGTGCCAGCAGTCCCGGGACAGGGGGCTCCTACGAGCAGTACTTC.

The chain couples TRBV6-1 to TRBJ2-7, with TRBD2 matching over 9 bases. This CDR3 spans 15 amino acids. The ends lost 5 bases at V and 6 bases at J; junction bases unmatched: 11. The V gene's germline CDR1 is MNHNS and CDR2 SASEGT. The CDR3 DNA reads TGTGCCAGCAGTTCTACAGAGCGGGAGGTAGGCGAGCAGTACTTC. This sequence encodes CASSSTEREVGEQYF.

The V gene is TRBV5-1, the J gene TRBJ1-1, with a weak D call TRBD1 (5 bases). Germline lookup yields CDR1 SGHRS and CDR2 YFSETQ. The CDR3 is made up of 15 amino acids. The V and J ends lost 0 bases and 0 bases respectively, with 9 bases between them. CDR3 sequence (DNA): TGCGCCAGCAGCTTGGATTTAGGGGTGAACACTGAAGCTTTCTTT. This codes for CASSLDLGVNTEAFF.

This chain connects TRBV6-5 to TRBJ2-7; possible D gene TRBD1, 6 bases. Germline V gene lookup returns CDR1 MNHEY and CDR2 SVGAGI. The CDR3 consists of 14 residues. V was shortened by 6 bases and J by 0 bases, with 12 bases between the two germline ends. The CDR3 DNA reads TGTGCCAGCAGACAACAGGGACACTCCTACGAGCAGTACTTC. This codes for CASRQQGHSYEQYF.

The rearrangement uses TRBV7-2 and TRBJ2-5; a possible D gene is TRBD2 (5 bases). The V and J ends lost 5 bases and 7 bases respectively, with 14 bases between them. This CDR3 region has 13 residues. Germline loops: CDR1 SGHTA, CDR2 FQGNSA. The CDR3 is CASSPQLAGTQYF. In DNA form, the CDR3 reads TGTGCCAGCAGCCCCCAGCTAGCTGGGACCCAGTACTTC.

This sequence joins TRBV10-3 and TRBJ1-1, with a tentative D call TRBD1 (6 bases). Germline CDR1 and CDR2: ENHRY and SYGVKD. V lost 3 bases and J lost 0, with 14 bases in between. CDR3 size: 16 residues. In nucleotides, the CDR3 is TGTGCCATCAGTGACCGAGGACAGATCATGAACACTGAAGCTTTCTTT. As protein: CAISDRGQIMNTEAFF.

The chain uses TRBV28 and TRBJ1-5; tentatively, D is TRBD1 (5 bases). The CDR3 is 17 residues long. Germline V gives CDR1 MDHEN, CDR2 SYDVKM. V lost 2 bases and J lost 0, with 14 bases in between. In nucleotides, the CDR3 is TGTGCCAGCAGTTTAACCGACAGTATTCCTAGCAATCAGCCCCAGCATTTT. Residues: CASSLTDSIPSNQPQHF.

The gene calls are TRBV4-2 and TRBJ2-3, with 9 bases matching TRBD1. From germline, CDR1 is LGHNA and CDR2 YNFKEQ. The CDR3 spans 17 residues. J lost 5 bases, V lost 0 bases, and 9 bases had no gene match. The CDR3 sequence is CASSQEPTGGRGDTQYF. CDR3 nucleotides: TGTGCCAGCAGCCAAGAGCCAACAGGGGGCCGAGGAGATACGCAGTATTTT.

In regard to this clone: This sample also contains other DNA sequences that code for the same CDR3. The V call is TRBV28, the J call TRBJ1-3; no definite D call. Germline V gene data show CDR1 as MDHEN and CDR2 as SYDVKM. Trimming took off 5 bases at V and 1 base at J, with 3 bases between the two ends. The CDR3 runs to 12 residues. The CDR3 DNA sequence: TGTGCCAGCAGTCTTTCTGGAAACACCATATATTTT. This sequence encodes CASSLSGNTIYF.

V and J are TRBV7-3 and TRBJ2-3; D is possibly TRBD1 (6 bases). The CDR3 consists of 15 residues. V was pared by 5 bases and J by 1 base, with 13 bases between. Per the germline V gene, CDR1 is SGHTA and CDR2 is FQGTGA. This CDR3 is CASSPLTGGTDTQYF. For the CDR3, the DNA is TGTGCCAGCAGCCCCCTGACAGGAGGCACAGATACGCAGTATTTT.

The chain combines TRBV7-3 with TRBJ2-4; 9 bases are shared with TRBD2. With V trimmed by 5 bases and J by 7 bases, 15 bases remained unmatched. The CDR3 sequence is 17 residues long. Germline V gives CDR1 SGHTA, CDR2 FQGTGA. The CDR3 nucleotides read TGTGCCAGCAGCCCCGGCGCCAGCGGGAGGAATAGGAACATTCAGTACTTC. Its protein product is CASSPGASGRNRNIQYF.